A single sample gave rise to the 8 T cell receptor beta chains below, sequenced in a study of blood T cells in healthy people across ages. With a J-beta primer mix and a sample-barcoded 5' primer, a second PCR ran about 7 to 12 cycles. TCRdb re-called the 5' RACE reads with MiXCR, one entry per CDR3 protein. The data hold about 1,500,000 distinct CDR3 sequences, with roughly 40% observed a single time. Material for sequencing was blood. These TCRs come from a young woman in good health.

The chain combines TRBV13 with TRBJ2-7, with 8 bases matching TRBD2. CDR3 length: 15 residues. V lost 3 bases and J lost 3; bases outside the gene matches: 7. Per germline, CDR1 PRHDT and CDR2 FYEKMQ (reference sequence). In DNA form, the CDR3 reads TGTGCCAGCAGCTTCGCCGGGGGGGAGTTCTACGAGCAGTACTTC. Its protein is CASSFAGGEFYEQYF.

V usage is TRBV29-1 and J usage is TRBJ2-7; either TRBD1 or TRBD2 may supply D (5 bases each). This CDR3 is 12 amino acids long. Germline CDR1 is SQVTM and CDR2 is ANQGSEA. Trimming cost V 6 bases and J 5 bases, with 14 bases left between them. The CDR3 protein is CSVSRQGHEQYF. Written as DNA, the CDR3 is TGCAGCGTCTCTCGTCAGGGACACGAGCAGTACTTC.

The J gene is TRBJ1-4, the V gene TRBV5-1; D not certain. Germline assignment: CDR1 SGHRS and CDR2 YFSETQ. The CDR3 is 14 residues long. Trimming took off 3 bases at V and 4 bases at J, with 10 bases between the two ends. CDR3 nucleotides: TGCGCCAGCAGCTCGCGGACGGATAATGAAAAACTGTTTTTT. Its translation: CASSSRTDNEKLFF.

The J gene is TRBJ2-7, the V gene TRBV7-6, with a tentative D call TRBD2 (5 bases). The CDR3 has 15 residues. Between the trimmed V and J ends, which lost 2 bases and 2 bases, there was a span of 13 bases. Germline-derived CDR1 and CDR2 are SGHVS and FNYEAQ. The chain's CDR3 is CASSLRSGSAYEQYF. As DNA, the CDR3 is TGTGCCAGCAGCTTAAGGAGCGGTTCAGCCTACGAGCAGTACTTC.

This clonotype occurred a few times. The chain employs TRBV10-3 and TRBJ2-5; the D call may be TRBD1 or TRBD2 (5 bases each). The CDR3 runs 14 residues. CDR1 is ENHRY and CDR2 is SYGVKD in the germline V gene. V lost 9 bases, J lost 5 bases, and 19 bases lay in between. This CDR3 reads CAIRDFQGGETQYF. In DNA, the CDR3 is TGTGCCATTCGGGATTTTCAGGGCGGGGAGACCCAGTACTTC.

This clonotype was seen more than once but under ten times. CDR3 region: CASTESPANYGYTF. Written as DNA, the CDR3 is TGTGCCAGCACCGAGTCCCCAGCTAACTATGGCTACACCTTC. The chain has TRBV12-3 or TRBV12-4 and TRBJ1-2; D gene ambiguous. Between the trimmed V and J ends, which lost 7 bases and 0 bases, there was a span of 12 bases. The CDR3 has 14 amino acids.

This chain uses TRBV11-2 with TRBJ2-1; D perhaps matches TRBD2 (6 bases). CDR1 is SGHAT and CDR2 is FQNNGV in the germline V gene. The V gene lost 5 bases and the J gene lost 8 bases, with 16 bases spanning the gap. CDR3 length equals 14 residues. The CDR3 DNA is TGTGCCAGCAGCCTAGGGACTCTCCACGATGAGCAGTTCTTC. The encoded protein is CASSLGTLHDEQFF.

V and J are TRBV10-3 and TRBJ2-3, with 10 bases fitting TRBD2. The V gene's germline CDR1 is ENHRY and CDR2 SYGVKD. The V segment lost 3 bases and the J segment 0 bases; nucleotides outside the gene matches: 12. The CDR3 covers 19 residues. CDR3 amino acids: CAISDTLAGARASTDTQYF. Here the CDR3 DNA reads TGTGCCATCAGTGATACGCTAGCGGGAGCGCGTGCTAGCACAGATACGCAGTATTTT.